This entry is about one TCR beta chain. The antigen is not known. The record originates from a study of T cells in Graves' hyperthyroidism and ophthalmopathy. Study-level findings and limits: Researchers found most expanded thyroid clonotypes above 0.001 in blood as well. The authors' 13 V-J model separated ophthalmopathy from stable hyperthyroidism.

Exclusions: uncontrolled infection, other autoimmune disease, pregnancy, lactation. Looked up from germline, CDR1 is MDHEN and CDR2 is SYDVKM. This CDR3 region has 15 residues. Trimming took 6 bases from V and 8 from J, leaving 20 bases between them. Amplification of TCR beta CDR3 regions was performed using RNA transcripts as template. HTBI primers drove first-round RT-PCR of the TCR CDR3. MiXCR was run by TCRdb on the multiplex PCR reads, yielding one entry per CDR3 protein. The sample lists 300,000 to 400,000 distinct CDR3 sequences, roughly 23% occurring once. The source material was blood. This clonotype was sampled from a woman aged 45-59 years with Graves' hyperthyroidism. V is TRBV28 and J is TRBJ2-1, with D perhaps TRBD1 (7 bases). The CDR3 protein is CASSPAGGGKDEQFF. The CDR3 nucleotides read TGTGCCAGCAGCCCCGCCGGAGGGGGCAAAGATGAGCAGTTCTTC.